This TCR beta chain was recorded in a study of T-cell reconstitution after alpha-beta-depleted transplantation in children. Unique molecular identifiers were incorporated into the prepared TCRbeta library. TCRdb ran MiXCR on the PCR reads and lists one entry per CDR3 protein. The table lists around 450,000 distinct CDR3 sequences, under 12% of them singletons. The CDR3 is 16 residues long. The V gene lost 5 bases and the J gene lost 2 bases, with 19 bases spanning the gap. This clonotype has ten or more counts. This chain links TRBV12-3 or TRBV12-4 with TRBJ2-7, with D perhaps assigned TRBD1 or TRBD2 (5 bases each). The material sequenced was PBMCs, taken before TCRalphabeta/CD19-depleted stem cell transplant. The receptor's source is a child aged 2-15 years with inherited bone marrow failure, due to receive a stem cell transplant. In nucleotides, the CDR3 is TGTGCCAGCAGTCCTTTTAGGGGAGTAGAGGCCTACGAGCAGTACTTC. Amino acids: CASSPFRGVEAYEQYF.